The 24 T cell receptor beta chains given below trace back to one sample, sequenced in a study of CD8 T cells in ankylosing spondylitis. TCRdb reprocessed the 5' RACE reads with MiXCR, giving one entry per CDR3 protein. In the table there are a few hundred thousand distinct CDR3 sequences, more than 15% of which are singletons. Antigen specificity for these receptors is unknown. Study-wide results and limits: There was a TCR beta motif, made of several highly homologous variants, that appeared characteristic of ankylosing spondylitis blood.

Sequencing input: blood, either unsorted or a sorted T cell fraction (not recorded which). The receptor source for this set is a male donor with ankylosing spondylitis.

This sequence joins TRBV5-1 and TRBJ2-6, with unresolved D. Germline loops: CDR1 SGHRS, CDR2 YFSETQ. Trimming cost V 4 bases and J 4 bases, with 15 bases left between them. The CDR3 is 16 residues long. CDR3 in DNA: TGCGCCAGCAGCGAGCTTCGGACGTCCGGGGCCAACGTCCTGACTTTC. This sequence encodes CASSELRTSGANVLTF.

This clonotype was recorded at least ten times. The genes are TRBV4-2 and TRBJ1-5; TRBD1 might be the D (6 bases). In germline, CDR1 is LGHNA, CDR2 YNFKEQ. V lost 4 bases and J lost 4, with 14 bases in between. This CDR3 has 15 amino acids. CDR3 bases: TGTGCCAGCAGCCCACGGTTAGGGGGTAATCAGCCCCAGCATTTT. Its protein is CASSPRLGGNQPQHF.

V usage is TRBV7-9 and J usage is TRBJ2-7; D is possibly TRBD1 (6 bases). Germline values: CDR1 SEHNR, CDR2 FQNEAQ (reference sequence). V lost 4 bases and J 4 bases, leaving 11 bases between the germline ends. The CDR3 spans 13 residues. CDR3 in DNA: TGTGCCAGCAGCTCCACAGGGATGTACGAGCAGTACTTC. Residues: CASSSTGMYEQYF.

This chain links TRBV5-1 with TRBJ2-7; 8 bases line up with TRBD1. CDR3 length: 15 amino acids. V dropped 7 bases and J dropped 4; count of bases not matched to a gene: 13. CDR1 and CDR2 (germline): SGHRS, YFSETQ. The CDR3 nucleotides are TGCGCCAGCGAGAGATACCCGGGACAGGATTACGAGCAGTACTTC. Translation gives CASERYPGQDYEQYF.

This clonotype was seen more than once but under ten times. CDR3 bases: TGTGCCAGCAGCTTAGAGGCAGGGAATACGTACTATGGCTACACCTTC. It encodes CASSLEAGNTYYGYTF. The chain is built from TRBV7-9 and TRBJ1-2; possible D gene TRBD1, 5 bases. Trimming took 1 base from V and 3 from J, leaving 15 bases between them. Germline-derived CDR1 and CDR2 are SEHNR and FQNEAQ (reference sequence). This CDR3 is 16 amino acids long.

The CDR3 spells CAWRTPGTGGEQYF. CDR3 DNA sequence: TGTGCCTGGAGAACCCCCGGGACAGGGGGGGAGCAGTACTTC. The chain has TRBV30 and TRBJ2-7; 11 nucleotides agree with TRBD1. This CDR3 has 14 residues. J gave up 7 bases and V 3 bases, and 8 bases lay outside the gene matches. Germline V CDR1 and CDR2: GTSNPN, SVGIG (reference sequence).

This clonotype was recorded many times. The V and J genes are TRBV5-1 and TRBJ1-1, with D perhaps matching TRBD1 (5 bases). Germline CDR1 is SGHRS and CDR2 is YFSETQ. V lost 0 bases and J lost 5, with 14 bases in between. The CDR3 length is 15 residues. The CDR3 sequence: CASSLDAGRGTEAFF. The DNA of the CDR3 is TGCGCCAGCAGCTTGGATGCCGGGCGGGGGACTGAAGCTTTCTTT.

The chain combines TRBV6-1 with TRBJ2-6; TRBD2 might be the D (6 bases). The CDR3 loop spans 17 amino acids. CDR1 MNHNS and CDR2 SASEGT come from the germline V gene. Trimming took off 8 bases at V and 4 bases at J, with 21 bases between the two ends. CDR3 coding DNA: TGTGCCAGCGGTCGGGGCGGAGGGCCTAAGGGGGCCAACGTCCTGACTTTC. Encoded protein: CASGRGGGPKGANVLTF.

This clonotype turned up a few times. The CDR3 coding sequence is TGCAGTGCTAGAGTTCCGAGATCGGGGGGGCCGAATGAGCAGTTCTTC. It codes for CSARVPRSGGPNEQFF. This rearrangement joins TRBV20-1 to TRBJ2-1; TRBD2 matches 8 bases. V gave up 1 base and J gave up 7 bases; unmatched junction bases: 12. Germline V CDR1 and CDR2: DFQATT, SNEGSKA (reference sequence). The CDR3 length is 16 residues.

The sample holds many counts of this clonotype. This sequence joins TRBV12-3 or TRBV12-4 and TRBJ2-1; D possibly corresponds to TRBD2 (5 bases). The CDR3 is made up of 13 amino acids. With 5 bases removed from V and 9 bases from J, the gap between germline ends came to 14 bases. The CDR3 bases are TGTGCCAGCAGTCCGCTGCCGGGATCTGAGCAGTTCTTC. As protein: CASSPLPGSEQFF.

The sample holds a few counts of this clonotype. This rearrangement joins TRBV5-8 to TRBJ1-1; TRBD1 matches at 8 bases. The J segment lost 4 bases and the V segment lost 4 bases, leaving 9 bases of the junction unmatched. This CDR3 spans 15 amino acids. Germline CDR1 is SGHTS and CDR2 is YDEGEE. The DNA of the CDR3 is TGTGCCAGCAGCCCGCTACGTGACAGGGGCACTGAAGCTTTCTTT. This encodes CASSPLRDRGTEAFF.

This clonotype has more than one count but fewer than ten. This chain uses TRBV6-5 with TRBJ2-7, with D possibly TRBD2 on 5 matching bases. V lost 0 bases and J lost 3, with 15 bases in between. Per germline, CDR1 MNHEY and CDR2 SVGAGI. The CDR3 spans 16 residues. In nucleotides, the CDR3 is TGTGCCAGCAGTTACTCTTCTAGCATGAATAACTACGAGCAGTACTTC. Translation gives CASSYSSSMNNYEQYF.

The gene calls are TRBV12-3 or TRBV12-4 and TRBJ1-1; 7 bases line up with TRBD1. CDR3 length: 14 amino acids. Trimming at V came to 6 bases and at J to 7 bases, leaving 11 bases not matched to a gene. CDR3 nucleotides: TGTGCCAGCAGACGATCGGACAGGCTACATGAAGCTTTCTTT. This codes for CASRRSDRLHEAFF.

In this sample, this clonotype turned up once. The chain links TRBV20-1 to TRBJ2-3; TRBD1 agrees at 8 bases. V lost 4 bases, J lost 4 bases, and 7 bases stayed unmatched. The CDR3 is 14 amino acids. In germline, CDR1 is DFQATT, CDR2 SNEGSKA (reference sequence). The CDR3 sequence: CSATGGRRSDTQYF. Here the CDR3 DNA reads TGCAGTGCTACAGGGGGCCGGAGGTCAGATACGCAGTATTTT.

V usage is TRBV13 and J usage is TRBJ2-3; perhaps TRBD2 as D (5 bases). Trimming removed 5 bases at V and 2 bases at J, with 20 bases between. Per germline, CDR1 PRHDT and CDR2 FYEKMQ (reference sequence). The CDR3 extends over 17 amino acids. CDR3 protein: CASSVSGWERTTDTQYF. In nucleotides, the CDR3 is TGTGCCAGCAGCGTAAGTGGATGGGAGCGGACCACAGATACGCAGTATTTT.

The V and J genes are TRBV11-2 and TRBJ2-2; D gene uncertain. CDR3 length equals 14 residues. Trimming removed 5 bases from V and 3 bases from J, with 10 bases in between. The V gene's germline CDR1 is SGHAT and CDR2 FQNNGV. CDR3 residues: CASSLQWDTGELFF. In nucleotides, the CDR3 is TGTGCCAGCAGCCTCCAGTGGGACACCGGGGAGCTGTTTTTT.

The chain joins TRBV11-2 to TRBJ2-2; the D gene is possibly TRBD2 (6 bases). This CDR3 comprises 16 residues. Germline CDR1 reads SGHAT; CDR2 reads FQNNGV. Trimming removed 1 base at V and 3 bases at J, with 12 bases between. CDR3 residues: CASSLVNGLHTGELFF. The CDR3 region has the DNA TGTGCCAGCAGCTTAGTTAACGGACTACACACCGGGGAGCTGTTTTTT.

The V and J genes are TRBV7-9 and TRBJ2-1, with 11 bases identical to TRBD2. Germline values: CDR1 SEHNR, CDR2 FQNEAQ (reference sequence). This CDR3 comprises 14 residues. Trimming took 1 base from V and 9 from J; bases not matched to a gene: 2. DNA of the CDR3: TGTGCCAGCAGCTTAGGGACTAGCGGGTTTGAGCAGTTCTTC. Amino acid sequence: CASSLGTSGFEQFF.

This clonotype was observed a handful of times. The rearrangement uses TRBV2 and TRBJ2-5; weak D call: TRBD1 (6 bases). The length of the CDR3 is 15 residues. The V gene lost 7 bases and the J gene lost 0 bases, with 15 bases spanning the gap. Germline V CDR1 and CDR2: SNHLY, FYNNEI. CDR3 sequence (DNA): TGTGCCAGCAACCTGGGGGCCCCCTACCAAGAGACCCAGTACTTC. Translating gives CASNLGAPYQETQYF.

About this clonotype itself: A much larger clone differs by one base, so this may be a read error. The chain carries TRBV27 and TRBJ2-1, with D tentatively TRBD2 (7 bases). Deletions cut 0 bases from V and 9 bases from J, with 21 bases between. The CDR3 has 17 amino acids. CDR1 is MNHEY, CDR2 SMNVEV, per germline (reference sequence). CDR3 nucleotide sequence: TGTGCCAGCAGTTTATCGATAAGCGGGACATGGATTCCTGAGCAGTTCTTC. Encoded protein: CASSLSISGTWIPEQFF.

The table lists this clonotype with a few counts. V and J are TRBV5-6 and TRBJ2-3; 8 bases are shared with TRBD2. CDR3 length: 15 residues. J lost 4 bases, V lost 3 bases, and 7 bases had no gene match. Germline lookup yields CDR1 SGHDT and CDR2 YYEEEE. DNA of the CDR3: TGTGCCAGCAGCTCCCTTGGCGGGGGGCCAGATACGCAGTATTTT. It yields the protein CASSSLGGGPDTQYF.

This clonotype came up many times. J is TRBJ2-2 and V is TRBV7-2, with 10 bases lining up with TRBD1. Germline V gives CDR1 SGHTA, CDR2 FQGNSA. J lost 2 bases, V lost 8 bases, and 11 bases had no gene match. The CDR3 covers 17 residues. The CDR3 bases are TGTGCCAGCGCCGATATCGGACAGGGGGTTAACACCGGGGAGCTGTTTTTT. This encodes CASADIGQGVNTGELFF.

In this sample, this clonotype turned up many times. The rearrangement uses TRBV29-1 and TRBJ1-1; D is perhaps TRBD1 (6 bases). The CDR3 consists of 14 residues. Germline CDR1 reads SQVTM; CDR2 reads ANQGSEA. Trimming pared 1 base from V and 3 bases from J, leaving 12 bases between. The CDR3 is CSVEGGGEDTEAFF. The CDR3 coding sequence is TGCAGCGTTGAAGGGGGGGGCGAGGACACTGAAGCTTTCTTT.

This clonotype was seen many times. The CDR3 bases are TGCGCCAGCAGCCAAGGGCAAAGAACCTATGGCTACACCTTC. Translated, it gives CASSQGQRTYGYTF. The V and J genes are TRBV4-1 and TRBJ1-2; D is undetermined. Germline CDR1 MGHRA, CDR2 YSYEKL. CDR3 size: 14 residues. Trimming left V 1 base short and J 4 bases short, with 10 bases between.